This T cell receptor (beta chain) was recovered during a study of T cell clonality in common variable immunodeficiency. This clone was observed many times. The antigen is unknown. The observed sequence ends 3 residues before the CDR3 terminus, with the missing tail filled in from the germline J gene. The sample holds other DNA sequences that translate to the same CDR3. Assay: immunoSEQ multiplex PCR; the TCRdb copy retains only in-frame clones and omits some. Observed are about 23,000 clones, no singletons, with the top ten taking approximately 10%. Study-level findings and limits: In common variable immunodeficiency, TCR beta chains reportedly carried fewer deletions and N-nucleotide insertions.

Heparinized whole blood, about 4.5 to 9 ml, came from each donor. Germline CDR1 reads SGHVS; CDR2 reads FNYEAQ. The CDR3 sequence is 14 residues long. V lost 5 bases and J lost 5, with 16 bases in between. The sequenced sample consisted of peripheral blood mononuclear cells. This TCR was recovered from a human donor with common variable immunodeficiency. The chain links TRBV7-6 to TRBJ2-7; weak D call: TRBD1 (6 bases). CDR3 region: CASSLTGQGNEQYF. CDR3 bases read: TGTGCCAGCAGCCTAACAGGGCAGGGGAACGAG.